This TCR beta chain originates from a study of blood T cell repertoires in COVID-19. Study details: The origin of the acute and convalescent COVID-19 samples was the United States, Italy and Spain. Nucleic acid was either cDNA or gDNA, and it came from T cells, B-cell-depleted T cells, or PBMCs.

Original processing notes: The assay estimated nucleated cells by amplifying reference gene primers. Repertoires were generated with immunoSEQ multiplex PCR, while TCRdb's copy carries only in-frame clones and drops some. V and J calls and clone size follow that table, whereas D and trimming were derived from the DNA. This sample carries roughly 200,000 clones, 80% to 90% of them seen once, and the ten largest clones take approximately 10%. This CDR3 spans 14 amino acids. Per the germline V gene, CDR1 is SSHAT and CDR2 is FNYEAQ (reference sequence). Trimming removed 5 bases from V and 2 bases from J, with 11 bases in between.

The chain is built from TRBV7-7 and TRBJ2-3; D might be TRBD2 (5 bases). The TCR originated in a human donor with active or convalescent COVID-19. The donor label of this sample is uncertain. Sequencing was performed on peripheral blood. The CDR3 here is CASSRSDSTDTQYF. The CDR3 nucleotides are TGTGCCAGCAGCCGCTCGGACTCCACAGATACGCAGTATTTT.